Listed below are T cell receptor beta chains from one sample, sequenced in a study of cytomegalovirus exposure and HLA in healthy donors. TCRdb's copy holds only in-frame clones and misses some; the assay was immunoSEQ multiplex PCR. Of approximately 300,000 clones in the sample, approximately 90% were seen once. The source material was PBMCs. The receptors here all came from a woman younger than 35 in good health and CMV-seronegative. Each CDR3 is given with its conserved first and last residue. D genes are given only for firm matches. Some rows mark clone size as missing; the rest say once, few, many or name a class of expanded clone.

CDR3 protein: CAISESVPRNTIYF
CDR3 DNA: TGTGCCATCAGTGAGTCAGTGCCACGGAACACCATATATTTT
clone size: NA
V gene: TRBV10-3
J gene: TRBJ1-3
D gene: NA

CDR3 protein: CSVEDQWVAGVSYNEQFF
CDR3 DNA: TGCAGCGTTGAAGATCAGTGGGTAGCGGGAGTCTCCTACAATGAGCAGTTCTTC
clone size: NA
V gene: TRBV29-1
J gene: TRBJ2-1
D gene: TRBD2

CDR3 protein: CASSSRTGQLNYGYTF
CDR3 DNA: TGTGCCAGCAGCTCTAGGACAGGCCAACTTAACTATGGCTACACCTTC
clone size: NA
V gene: TRBV7-2
J gene: TRBJ1-2
D gene: TRBD1

CDR3 protein: CATSRDGREAKNIQYF
CDR3 DNA: TGTGCCACCAGCAGAGATGGCAGGGAAGCCAAAAACATTCAGTACTTC
clone size: NA
V gene: TRBV15
J gene: TRBJ2-4
D gene: NA

CDR3 protein: CASSTYSTSSEQFF
CDR3 DNA: TGTGCCAGTAGTACCTATTCGACTAGTAGTGAGCAGTTCTTC
clone size: NA
V gene: TRBV19
J gene: TRBJ2-1
D gene: NA

CDR3 protein: CSVGTGGSNQPQHF
CDR3 DNA: TGCAGCGTCGGGACAGGGGGTAGCAATCAGCCCCAGCATTTT
clone size: NA
V gene: TRBV29-1
J gene: TRBJ1-5
D gene: TRBD1

CDR3 protein: CASRQGSSYEQYF
CDR3 DNA: TGCGCCAGCAGACAGGGGAGCTCCTACGAGCAGTACTTC
clone size: NA
V gene: TRBV4-1
J gene: TRBJ2-7
D gene: TRBD1

CDR3 protein: CASSYSEANEKLFF
CDR3 DNA: TGTGCCAGCAGTTACTCGGAGGCGAATGAAAAACTGTTTTTT
clone size: once
V gene: TRBV6-5
J gene: TRBJ1-4
D gene: NA

CDR3 protein: CASSDWGGPFGNTIYF
CDR3 DNA: TGTGCCAGCAGTGATTGGGGAGGCCCCTTTGGAAACACCATATATTTT
clone size: NA
V gene: TRBV6-1
J gene: TRBJ1-3
D gene: NA

CDR3 protein: CASSARQWNTEAFF
CDR3 DNA: TGTGCCAGCAGTGCAAGACAGTGGAACACTGAAGCTTTCTTT
clone size: NA
V gene: TRBV2
J gene: TRBJ1-1
D gene: NA

CDR3 protein: CASSESPITQNTEAFF
CDR3 DNA: TGTGCCAGCAGTGAATCACCAATAACACAGAACACTGAAGCTTTCTTT
clone size: NA
V gene: TRBV2
J gene: TRBJ1-1
D gene: NA

CDR3 protein: CASSLALRGSTEAFF
CDR3 DNA: TGCGCCAGCAGCTTGGCCCTCAGGGGGTCTACTGAAGCTTTCTTT
clone size: few
V gene: TRBV5-1
J gene: TRBJ1-1
D gene: TRBD1

CDR3 protein: CASSGGLAGGNYEQYF
CDR3 DNA: TGTGCCAGCAGCGGGGGACTAGCGGGAGGGAACTACGAGCAGTACTTC
clone size: NA
V gene: TRBV7-2
J gene: TRBJ2-7
D gene: TRBD2

CDR3 protein: CASSYSSGRGSDTQYF
CDR3 DNA: TGTGCCAGCAGTTACTCTAGCGGGAGAGGTTCGGATACGCAGTATTTT
clone size: NA
V gene: TRBV6-5
J gene: TRBJ2-3
D gene: TRBD2

CDR3 protein: CASSRGQGWQPQHF
CDR3 DNA: TGTGCCAGCAGTCGAGGACAGGGGTGGCAGCCCCAGCATTTT
clone size: NA
V gene: TRBV7-9
J gene: TRBJ1-5
D gene: TRBD1

CDR3 protein: CASSLKGDAAYEYF
CDR3 DNA: TGTGCCAGCAGCTTAAAGGGGGACGCAGCGTATGAGTACTTC
clone size: NA
V gene: TRBV5-4
J gene: TRBJ2-5
D gene: NA

CDR3 protein: CSVLRTSGRADEQYF
CDR3 DNA: TGCAGCGTTTTACGGACTAGCGGGAGGGCCGACGAGCAGTACTTC
clone size: NA
V gene: TRBV29-1
J gene: TRBJ2-7
D gene: TRBD2

CDR3 protein: CASSLLGGATGELFF
CDR3 DNA: TGTGCCAGCAGTTTATTGGGAGGGGCCACCGGGGAGCTGTTTTTT
clone size: NA
V gene: TRBV27
J gene: TRBJ2-2
D gene: TRBD2

CDR3 protein: CASSLGQGAQEQYF
CDR3 DNA: TGTGCCAGCAGCTTAGGCCAGGGGGCACAGGAGCAGTACTTC
clone size: NA
V gene: TRBV7-2
J gene: TRBJ2-7
D gene: TRBD1

CDR3 protein: CASSKNRGLGYGYTF
CDR3 DNA: TGCGCCAGCAGCAAAAACAGGGGGCTTGGCTATGGCTACACCTTC
clone size: NA
V gene: TRBV5-1
J gene: TRBJ1-2
D gene: TRBD1

CDR3 protein: CASSSDIGSDTQYF
CDR3 DNA: TGTGCCAGCAGCTCGGACATCGGGTCAGATACGCAGTATTTT
clone size: few
V gene: TRBV9
J gene: TRBJ2-3
D gene: NA

CDR3 protein: CASSVLAGASYNEQFF
CDR3 DNA: TGTGCCAGCAGCGTTTTAGCGGGGGCATCCTACAATGAGCAGTTCTTC
clone size: NA
V gene: TRBV9
J gene: TRBJ2-1
D gene: TRBD2

CDR3 protein: CASSGQGGTDTQYF
CDR3 DNA: TGTGCCAGCAGTGGACAGGGTGGCACAGATACGCAGTATTTT
clone size: NA
V gene: TRBV2
J gene: TRBJ2-3
D gene: TRBD1

CDR3 protein: CASSSGQGGSYEQYF
CDR3 DNA: TGTGCCAGCAGTTCGGGACAGGGGGGCTCCTACGAGCAGTACTTC
clone size: NA
V gene: TRBV5-4
J gene: TRBJ2-7
D gene: TRBD1

CDR3 protein: CASSSGTPAGTDTQYF
CDR3 DNA: TGTGCCAGCAGCAGCGGGACCCCGGCTGGCACAGATACGCAGTATTTT
clone size: NA
V gene: TRBV5-6
J gene: TRBJ2-3
D gene: TRBD2

CDR3 protein: CASSQGVALANYGYTF
CDR3 DNA: TGCGCCAGCAGCCAAGGGGTAGCCCTAGCTAACTATGGCTACACCTTC
clone size: NA
V gene: TRBV4-3
J gene: TRBJ1-2
D gene: NA

CDR3 protein: CASSPSDGAYEQYF
CDR3 DNA: TGTGCCAGCTCACCATCGGACGGGGCCTACGAGCAGTACTTC
clone size: NA
V gene: TRBV18
J gene: TRBJ2-7
D gene: NA

CDR3 protein: CASSPTGTGDYEQYF
CDR3 DNA: TGTGCCAGCAGTCCAACCGGGACAGGGGATTACGAGCAGTACTTC
clone size: NA
V gene: TRBV28
J gene: TRBJ2-7
D gene: TRBD1

CDR3 protein: CASSPGLAGPRTETQYF
CDR3 DNA: TGTGCCAGCAGTCCGGGACTAGCGGGACCTAGGACAGAGACCCAGTACTTC
clone size: NA
V gene: TRBV27
J gene: TRBJ2-5
D gene: TRBD2

CDR3 protein: CASPAPGDTGQETQYF
CDR3 DNA: TGTGCCAGCCCAGCCCCAGGGGACACGGGCCAAGAGACCCAGTACTTC
clone size: NA
V gene: TRBV7-9
J gene: TRBJ2-5
D gene: NA

CDR3 protein: CASSETRDENQPQHF
CDR3 DNA: TGTGCCAGCAGTGAAACGCGCGATGAGAATCAGCCCCAGCATTTT
clone size: NA
V gene: TRBV25-1
J gene: TRBJ1-5
D gene: NA

CDR3 protein: CSAGLLNMNTEAFF
CDR3 DNA: TGCAGCGCGGGACTCCTAAACATGAACACTGAAGCTTTCTTT
clone size: NA
V gene: TRBV29-1
J gene: TRBJ1-1
D gene: NA

CDR3 protein: CASSEQGWGTEAFF
CDR3 DNA: TGTGCCAGCAGCGAGCAGGGGTGGGGAACTGAAGCTTTCTTT
clone size: NA
V gene: TRBV9
J gene: TRBJ1-1
D gene: NA

CDR3 protein: CASSGGTVQETQYF
CDR3 DNA: TGTGCCAGCAGCGGTGGGACAGTCCAAGAGACCCAGTACTTC
clone size: NA
V gene: TRBV5-6
J gene: TRBJ2-5
D gene: TRBD1

CDR3 protein: CASSLRGTGVREQYF
CDR3 DNA: TGTGCCAGCAGCTTAAGGGGGACAGGGGTTCGCGAGCAGTACTTC
clone size: once
V gene: TRBV7-9
J gene: TRBJ2-7
D gene: TRBD1

CDR3 protein: CASSIAGGTDTQYF
CDR3 DNA: TGTGCCAGTAGTATAGCGGGAGGCACAGATACGCAGTATTTT
clone size: NA
V gene: TRBV19
J gene: TRBJ2-3
D gene: NA

CDR3 protein: CASSSGTSGISGDTQYF
CDR3 DNA: TGTGCCAGCAGCTCGGGGACTAGCGGGATTTCGGGCGATACGCAGTATTTT
clone size: once
V gene: TRBV7-9
J gene: TRBJ2-3
D gene: TRBD2

CDR3 protein: CASSFGSSDTQYF
CDR3 DNA: TGTGCTAGCAGCTTTGGCTCCTCGGATACGCAGTATTTT
clone size: few
V gene: TRBV7-7
J gene: TRBJ2-3
D gene: NA

CDR3 protein: CASSSRPYSNQPQHF
CDR3 DNA: TGTGCCAGCTCATCGAGGCCCTATAGCAATCAGCCCCAGCATTTT
clone size: NA
V gene: TRBV5-6
J gene: TRBJ1-5
D gene: NA

CDR3 protein: CSVEGPSGYTF
CDR3 DNA: TGCAGCGTTGAAGGTCCCTCCGGCTACACCTTC
clone size: NA
V gene: TRBV29-1
J gene: TRBJ1-2
D gene: NA

CDR3 protein: CASSLRSLANYGYTF
CDR3 DNA: TGTGCCAGCAGCTTGCGGTCACTTGCTAACTATGGCTACACCTTC
clone size: few
V gene: TRBV5-6
J gene: TRBJ1-2
D gene: NA

CDR3 protein: CASSTLGVSYEQYF
CDR3 DNA: TGTGCCAGCAGCACCCTTGGAGTCTCCTACGAGCAGTACTTC
clone size: NA
V gene: TRBV7-2
J gene: TRBJ2-7
D gene: NA

CDR3 protein: CASSSYQAMNTEAFF
CDR3 DNA: TGTGCCAGCAGCTCCTATCAGGCCATGAACACTGAAGCTTTCTTT
clone size: NA
V gene: TRBV5-6
J gene: TRBJ1-1
D gene: NA

CDR3 protein: CASSLRTGPNQPQHF
CDR3 DNA: TGTGCCAGCAGTTTAAGGACAGGGCCCAATCAGCCCCAGCATTTT
clone size: NA
V gene: TRBV28
J gene: TRBJ1-5
D gene: TRBD1

CDR3 protein: CASSGGGVGEGEAFF
CDR3 DNA: TGTGCCAGCAGTGGCGGGGGCGTGGGCGAGGGTGAAGCTTTCTTT
clone size: NA
V gene: TRBV28
J gene: TRBJ1-1
D gene: NA

CDR3 protein: CASSYRLAGELEQYF
CDR3 DNA: TGTGCCAGCAGTTACCGACTAGCGGGAGAGTTGGAGCAGTACTTC
clone size: NA
V gene: TRBV6-5
J gene: TRBJ2-7
D gene: TRBD2

CDR3 protein: CASSPKRDNEQFF
CDR3 DNA: TGTGCCAGCAGCCCCAAGCGAGACAATGAGCAGTTCTTC
clone size: once
V gene: TRBV11-3
J gene: TRBJ2-1
D gene: NA

CDR3 protein: CASSPRRASRDEQFF
CDR3 DNA: TGTGCCAGCAGCCCTAGGAGGGCATCCCGCGATGAGCAGTTCTTC
clone size: NA
V gene: TRBV7-2
J gene: TRBJ2-1
D gene: NA

CDR3 protein: CASSVVAGPTGEQYF
CDR3 DNA: TGTGCCAGCAGCGTAGTGGCGGGCCCCACGGGGGAGCAGTACTTC
clone size: NA
V gene: TRBV9
J gene: TRBJ2-7
D gene: NA

CDR3 protein: CASSQDQSSGPLSSYNEQFF
CDR3 DNA: TGTGCCAGCAGCCAAGATCAGTCTAGCGGCCCTCTTAGCTCCTACAATGAGCAGTTCTTC
clone size: NA
V gene: TRBV4-2
J gene: TRBJ2-1
D gene: TRBD2

CDR3 protein: CASSSDPGTGNEKLFF
CDR3 DNA: TGTGCCAGCAGTTCCGACCCCGGGACAGGGAATGAAAAACTGTTTTTT
clone size: NA
V gene: TRBV6-5
J gene: TRBJ1-4
D gene: TRBD1

CDR3 protein: CASSENLGSGSGSGELFF
CDR3 DNA: TGTGCCAGCAGCGAAAATCTGGGTAGCGGGAGTGGGTCCGGGGAGCTGTTTTTT
clone size: once
V gene: TRBV7-2
J gene: TRBJ2-2
D gene: TRBD2

CDR3 protein: CASSYVAGTDEQYF
CDR3 DNA: TGTGCCAGCAGTTATGTTGCGGGAACCGACGAGCAGTACTTC
clone size: once
V gene: TRBV6-5
J gene: TRBJ2-7
D gene: NA

CDR3 protein: CASSSTQGWGNQPQHF
CDR3 DNA: TGTGCCAGCAGCTCTACACAGGGGTGGGGCAATCAGCCCCAGCATTTT
clone size: NA
V gene: TRBV28
J gene: TRBJ1-5
D gene: TRBD1